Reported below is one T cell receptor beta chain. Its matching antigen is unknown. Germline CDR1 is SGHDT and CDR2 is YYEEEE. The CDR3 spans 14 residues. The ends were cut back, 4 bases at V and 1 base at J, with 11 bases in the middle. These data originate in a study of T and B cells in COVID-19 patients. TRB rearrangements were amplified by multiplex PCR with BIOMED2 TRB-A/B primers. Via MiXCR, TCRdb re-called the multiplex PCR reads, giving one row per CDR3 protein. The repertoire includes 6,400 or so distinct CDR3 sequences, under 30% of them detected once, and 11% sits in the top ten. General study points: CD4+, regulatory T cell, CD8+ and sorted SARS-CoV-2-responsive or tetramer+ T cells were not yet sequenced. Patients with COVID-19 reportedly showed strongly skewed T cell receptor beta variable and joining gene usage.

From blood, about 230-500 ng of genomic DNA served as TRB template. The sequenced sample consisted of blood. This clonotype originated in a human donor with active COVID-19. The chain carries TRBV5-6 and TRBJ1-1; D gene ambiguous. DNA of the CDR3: TGTGCCAGCAGCATATCTTTCGGGAACACTGAAGCTTTCTTT. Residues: CASSISFGNTEAFF. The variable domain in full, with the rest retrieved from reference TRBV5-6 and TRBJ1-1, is DAGVTQSPTHLIKTRGQQVTLRCSPKSGHDTVSWYQQALGQGPQFIFQYYEEEERQRGNFPDRFSGHQFPNYSSELNVNALLLGDSALYLCASSISFGNTEAFFGQGTRLTVV.